The rows below give T cell receptor beta chains drawn from one sample of a study of cytomegalovirus exposure and HLA in healthy donors. Data came from immunoSEQ multiplex PCR; TCRdb stores just in-frame clones and leaves some out. The sample lists around 190,000 clones, roughly 85% occurring once. The sequencing input was PBMCs. These receptors were obtained from a woman aged 50 to 60 in good health and CMV-seronegative. The CDR3 runs from the conserved cysteine through the conserved F or W. Each record gives: J gene, D gene, V gene, clone size, CDR3 length, CDR3 protein, CDR3 DNA. The D gene is left open where the match is weak. Clone size, where shown, is once, few, many, or a class for clones that have expanded.

j_call: TRBJ1-6
d_call: .
v_call: TRBV5-6
clone_size: .
cdr3_length: 15
cdr3_aa: CASSLRMTPNSPLHF
cdr3_nt: TGTGCCAGCAGCTTAAGGATGACTCCCAATTCACCCCTCCACTTT

j_call: TRBJ2-5
d_call: .
v_call: TRBV10-3
clone_size: once
cdr3_length: 15
cdr3_aa: CAISESKLSGATQYF
cdr3_nt: TGTGCCATCAGTGAGTCAAAACTTAGTGGGGCGACCCAGTACTTC

j_call: TRBJ2-5
d_call: TRBD1
v_call: TRBV5-4
clone_size: .
cdr3_length: 13
cdr3_aa: CASRRQGAGEQYF
cdr3_nt: TGTGCCAGCAGACGACAGGGGGCTGGGGAGCAGTACTTC

j_call: TRBJ2-3
d_call: TRBD2
v_call: TRBV6-1
clone_size: .
cdr3_length: 14
cdr3_aa: CASRAGLASDTQYF
cdr3_nt: TGTGCCAGCAGGGCGGGACTAGCATCAGATACGCAGTATTTT

j_call: TRBJ2-7
d_call: .
v_call: TRBV14
clone_size: .
cdr3_length: 12
cdr3_aa: CASSQAHGGQYF
cdr3_nt: TGTGCCAGCAGCCAAGCCCACGGGGGGCAGTACTTC

j_call: TRBJ2-1
d_call: TRBD2
v_call: TRBV7-2
clone_size: .
cdr3_length: 16
cdr3_aa: CASSFSGTSGYNEQFF
cdr3_nt: TGTGCCAGCAGCTTTTCAGGGACTAGCGGCTACAATGAGCAGTTCTTC

j_call: TRBJ1-1
d_call: TRBD1
v_call: TRBV30
clone_size: few
cdr3_length: 15
cdr3_aa: CAWDLGDRSGTEAFF
cdr3_nt: TGTGCCTGGGACCTAGGGGACAGATCGGGGACTGAAGCTTTCTTT

j_call: TRBJ2-1
d_call: TRBD2
v_call: TRBV28
clone_size: .
cdr3_length: 14
cdr3_aa: CASSLGGGRIEQFF
cdr3_nt: TGTGCCAGCAGTTTAGGGGGAGGGCGAATTGAGCAGTTCTTC

j_call: TRBJ1-4
d_call: TRBD1
v_call: TRBV2
clone_size: .
cdr3_length: 12
cdr3_aa: CASKGAGEKLFF
cdr3_nt: TGTGCCAGCAAGGGGGCTGGGGAAAAACTGTTTTTT

j_call: TRBJ2-7
d_call: .
v_call: TRBV28
clone_size: .
cdr3_length: 17
cdr3_aa: CASSPLGGGGVSYEQYF
cdr3_nt: TGTGCCAGCAGTCCCCTGGGGGGAGGGGGGGTCTCCTACGAGCAGTACTTC

j_call: TRBJ2-2
d_call: .
v_call: TRBV9
clone_size: .
cdr3_length: 16
cdr3_aa: CASSVGQSPNTGELFF
cdr3_nt: TGTGCCAGCAGCGTAGGACAGAGCCCGAACACCGGGGAGCTGTTTTTT

j_call: TRBJ2-1
d_call: TRBD2
v_call: TRBV4-1
clone_size: .
cdr3_length: 16
cdr3_aa: CASSQDLTSGSNEQFF
cdr3_nt: TGCGCCAGCAGCCAAGATTTGACTAGCGGGAGCAATGAGCAGTTCTTC

j_call: TRBJ2-5
d_call: TRBD1
v_call: TRBV18
clone_size: .
cdr3_length: 15
cdr3_aa: CASSPGTGGQETQYF
cdr3_nt: TGTGCCAGCTCACCGGGGACAGGGGGACAAGAGACCCAGTACTTC

j_call: TRBJ1-1
d_call: .
v_call: TRBV11-2
clone_size: .
cdr3_length: 15
cdr3_aa: CASSLDSGLNTEAFF
cdr3_nt: TGTGCCAGCAGCTTAGACAGCGGGTTGAACACTGAAGCTTTCTTT

j_call: TRBJ2-5
d_call: TRBD2
v_call: TRBV29-1
clone_size: .
cdr3_length: 16
cdr3_aa: CSVARTSGRDQETQYF
cdr3_nt: TGCAGCGTTGCCCGGACTAGCGGGAGGGACCAAGAGACCCAGTACTTC

j_call: TRBJ2-1
d_call: TRBD2
v_call: TRBV5-3
clone_size: .
cdr3_length: 19
cdr3_aa: CARSPTSGAPPRSYNEQFF
cdr3_nt: TGTGCCAGAAGCCCGACTAGCGGAGCACCTCCTAGGTCCTACAATGAGCAGTTCTTC

j_call: TRBJ1-2
d_call: .
v_call: TRBV19
clone_size: .
cdr3_length: 14
cdr3_aa: CASSVGTGSYGYTF
cdr3_nt: TGTGCCAGTAGTGTCGGAACAGGCTCCTATGGCTACACCTTC

j_call: TRBJ1-6
d_call: TRBD1
v_call: TRBV27
clone_size: few
cdr3_length: 15
cdr3_aa: CASSLQQGGVSPLHF
cdr3_nt: TGTGCCAGCAGTTTACAACAGGGGGGTGTTTCACCCCTCCACTTT

j_call: TRBJ1-2
d_call: TRBD1
v_call: TRBV5-4
clone_size: .
cdr3_length: 13
cdr3_aa: CASSFGQDYGYTF
cdr3_nt: TGTGCCAGCAGCTTTGGACAGGACTATGGCTACACCTTC

j_call: TRBJ2-2
d_call: .
v_call: TRBV5-1
clone_size: .
cdr3_length: 13
cdr3_aa: CASGPYGSGELFF
cdr3_nt: TGCGCCAGCGGCCCGTACGGGTCTGGGGAGCTGTTTTTT

j_call: TRBJ1-1
d_call: .
v_call: TRBV5-1
clone_size: .
cdr3_length: 15
cdr3_aa: CASSPNAGVNTEAFF
cdr3_nt: TGCGCCAGCAGCCCTAACGCGGGGGTTAACACTGAAGCTTTCTTT

j_call: TRBJ2-6
d_call: .
v_call: TRBV5-5
clone_size: .
cdr3_length: 14
cdr3_aa: CASSTPGGANVLTF
cdr3_nt: TGTGCCAGCAGCACCCCGGGGGGGGCCAACGTCCTGACTTTC

j_call: TRBJ1-2
d_call: .
v_call: TRBV9
clone_size: .
cdr3_length: 14
cdr3_aa: CASSVVLPNYGYTF
cdr3_nt: TGTGCCAGCAGCGTAGTCCTACCTAACTATGGCTACACCTTC

j_call: TRBJ2-3
d_call: TRBD1
v_call: TRBV18
clone_size: .
cdr3_length: 15
cdr3_aa: CASSPQQGGGDTQYF
cdr3_nt: TGTGCCAGCTCACCGCAACAGGGGGGTGGAGATACGCAGTATTTT

j_call: TRBJ2-7
d_call: TRBD2
v_call: TRBV5-4
clone_size: .
cdr3_length: 17
cdr3_aa: CASSLYPLAGPPVKQYF
cdr3_nt: TGTGCCAGCAGCTTGTATCCCTTAGCGGGACCCCCCGTGAAGCAGTACTTC

j_call: TRBJ1-5
d_call: .
v_call: TRBV19
clone_size: .
cdr3_length: 15
cdr3_aa: CASRDRVGQGQPQHF
cdr3_nt: TGTGCCAGTAGAGACCGGGTGGGGCAGGGTCAGCCCCAGCATTTT

j_call: TRBJ2-1
d_call: TRBD2
v_call: TRBV5-6
clone_size: .
cdr3_length: 16
cdr3_aa: CASSRIVSGYHNEQFF
cdr3_nt: TGTGCCAGCAGCCGAATAGTTAGCGGGTATCACAATGAGCAGTTCTTC

j_call: TRBJ1-1
d_call: .
v_call: TRBV29-1
clone_size: .
cdr3_length: 13
cdr3_aa: CSASGTGNTEAFF
cdr3_nt: TGCAGCGCATCAGGTACAGGGAACACTGAAGCTTTCTTT

j_call: TRBJ1-4
d_call: TRBD1
v_call: TRBV13
clone_size: .
cdr3_length: 15
cdr3_aa: CASSPRDRGPEKLFF
cdr3_nt: TGTGCCAGCAGCCCAAGGGACAGGGGACCTGAAAAACTGTTTTTT

j_call: TRBJ2-1
d_call: TRBD2
v_call: TRBV5-1
clone_size: .
cdr3_length: 15
cdr3_aa: CASMEVPGGYNEQFF
cdr3_nt: TGCGCCAGCATGGAGGTACCGGGAGGCTACAATGAGCAGTTCTTC

j_call: TRBJ2-3
d_call: .
v_call: TRBV28
clone_size: once
cdr3_length: 13
cdr3_aa: CASSLLFSDTQYF
cdr3_nt: TGTGCCAGCAGCTTATTATTTTCAGATACGCAGTATTTT

j_call: TRBJ2-7
d_call: .
v_call: TRBV6-5
clone_size: .
cdr3_length: 14
cdr3_aa: CASSLQGPRSEQYF
cdr3_nt: TGTGCCAGCAGTCTACAGGGACCCAGAAGCGAGCAGTACTTC